This TCR beta chain is from a study of ipilimumab plus nivolumab after autologous stem cell transplantation. Study-wide points: Authors suggest TCR repertoire, Treg phenotype and gut microbiota support further study.

This clone was seen only a few times. Its antigen is not identified. Patients got 3 mg/kg IV nivolumab weeks 1, 4, 7, 10, then biweekly through week 26. Germline assignment: CDR1 KGHSH and CDR2 LQKENI. The CDR3 loop spans 13 amino acids. Trimming pared 0 bases from V and 11 bases from J, leaving 13 bases between. The data were produced by immunoSEQ multiplex PCR, yet TCRdb's version contains in-frame clones alone and is incomplete. The repertoire holds tens of thousands of clones, 65% to 85% seen once, with roughly 2% in the top ten. V usage is TRBV18 and J usage is TRBJ1-1; D gene unclear. The sequence was collected from a male donor with diffuse large B-cell lymphoma. Sample: PBMCs, taken in a trial of ipilimumab plus nivolumab as post-transplant consolidation. As DNA, the CDR3 is TGTGCCAGCTCACCACCTACAGTTCCTCGGGCTTTCTTT. Translation: CASSPPTVPRAFF. Variable domain in full (rest from reference TRBV18 and TRBJ1-1): NAGVMQNPRHLVRRRGQEARLRCSPMKGHSHVYWYRQLPEEGLKFMVYLQKENIIDESGMPKERFSAEFPKEGPSILRIQQVVRGDSAAYFCASSPPTVPRAFFGQGTRLTVV.